This T cell receptor beta chain emerged from a study of blood T cell repertoires in COVID-19. In the original processing: Estimated nucleated cell counts came from reference gene primer amplification. Repertoires were generated with immunoSEQ multiplex PCR, while TCRdb's copy carries only in-frame clones and drops some. That table gives V, J and clone size, and the DNA gave D and trimming. The table includes under 150,000 clones, around nine tenths detected once. The clonotype originates from a woman aged 40 to 49 with acute or convalescent COVID-19. The sample was peripheral blood.

DNA for the CDR3: TGCGCCAGCAGTGAGCGGGCGGGACACTATGGCTACACCTTC. Residues: CASSERAGHYGYTF. The chain links TRBV10-2 to TRBJ1-2, with a possible D match to TRBD1 (5 bases). V dropped 2 bases and J dropped 3 bases, with 10 bases sitting between them. The CDR3 is 14 residues long. Germline V gives CDR1 WSHSY, CDR2 SAAADI.